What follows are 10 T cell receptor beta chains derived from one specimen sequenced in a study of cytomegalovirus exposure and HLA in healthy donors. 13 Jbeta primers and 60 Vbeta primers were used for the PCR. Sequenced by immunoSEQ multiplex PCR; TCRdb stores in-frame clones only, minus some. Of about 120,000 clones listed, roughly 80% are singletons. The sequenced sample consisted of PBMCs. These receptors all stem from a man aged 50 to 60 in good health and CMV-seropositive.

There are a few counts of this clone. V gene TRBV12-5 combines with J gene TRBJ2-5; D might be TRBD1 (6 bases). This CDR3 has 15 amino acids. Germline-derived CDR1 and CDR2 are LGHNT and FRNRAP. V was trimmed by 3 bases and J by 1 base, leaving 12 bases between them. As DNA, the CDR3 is TGTGCTAGTGGTTTAGGAACAGGGCTCCAAGAGACCCAGTACTTC. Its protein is CASGLGTGLQETQYF.

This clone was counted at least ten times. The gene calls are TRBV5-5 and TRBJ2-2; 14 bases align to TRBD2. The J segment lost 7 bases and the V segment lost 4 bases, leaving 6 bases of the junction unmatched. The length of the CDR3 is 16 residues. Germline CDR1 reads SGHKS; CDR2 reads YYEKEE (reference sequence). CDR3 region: CASSHGTSGRNGELFF. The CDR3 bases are TGTGCCAGCAGCCACGGGACTAGCGGGAGAAACGGGGAGCTGTTTTTT. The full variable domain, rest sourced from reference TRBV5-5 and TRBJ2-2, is DAGVTQSPTHLIKTRGQQVTLRCSPISGHKSVSWYQQVLGQGPQFIFQYYEKEERGRGNFPDRFSARQFPNYSSELNVNALLLGDSALYLCASSHGTSGRNGELFFGEGSRLTVL.

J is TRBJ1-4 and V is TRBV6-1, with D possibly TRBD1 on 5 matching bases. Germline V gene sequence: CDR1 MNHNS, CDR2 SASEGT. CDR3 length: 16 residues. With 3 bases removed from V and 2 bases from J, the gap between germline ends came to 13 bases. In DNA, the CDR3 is TGTGCCAGCAGTGAGGCACGGGGGACGACTAATGAAAAACTGTTTTTT. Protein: CASSEARGTTNEKLFF.

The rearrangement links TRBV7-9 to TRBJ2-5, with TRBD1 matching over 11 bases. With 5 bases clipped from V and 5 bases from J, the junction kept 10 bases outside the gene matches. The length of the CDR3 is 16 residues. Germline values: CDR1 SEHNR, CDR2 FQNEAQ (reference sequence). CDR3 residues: CASSRGGQGVWETQYF. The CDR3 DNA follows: TGTGCCAGCAGCCGCGGGGGACAGGGGGTTTGGGAGACCCAGTACTTC. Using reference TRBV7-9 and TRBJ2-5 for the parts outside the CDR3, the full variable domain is DTGVSQNPRHKITKRGQNVTFRCDPISEHNRLYWYRQTLGQGPEFLTYFQNEAQLEKSRLLSDRFSAERPKGSFSTLEIQRTEQGDSAMYLCASSRGGQGVWETQYFGPGTRLLVL.

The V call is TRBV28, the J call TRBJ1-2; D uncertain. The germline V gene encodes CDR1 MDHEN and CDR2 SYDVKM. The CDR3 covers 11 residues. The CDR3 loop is CAMGGNYGYTF. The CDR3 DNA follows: TGTGCTATGGGAGGGAACTATGGCTACACCTTC.

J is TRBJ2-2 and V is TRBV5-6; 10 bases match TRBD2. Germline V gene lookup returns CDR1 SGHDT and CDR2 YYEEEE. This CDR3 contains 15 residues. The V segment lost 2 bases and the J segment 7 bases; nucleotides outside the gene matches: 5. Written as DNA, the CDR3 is TGTGCCAGCAGCTTAGCGGGGGGGCCCGACGGGGAGCTGTTTTTT. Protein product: CASSLAGGPDGELFF.

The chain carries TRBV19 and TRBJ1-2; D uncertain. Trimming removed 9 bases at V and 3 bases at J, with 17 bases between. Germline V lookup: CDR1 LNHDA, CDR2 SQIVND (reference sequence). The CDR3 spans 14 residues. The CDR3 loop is CASRESGGDYGYTF. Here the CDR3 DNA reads TGTGCCAGCCGAGAGTCAGGAGGTGACTATGGCTACACCTTC.

CDR3 in amino acids: CAWTPGQGYGYTF. The CDR3, as DNA: TGTGCCTGGACTCCCGGACAGGGCTATGGCTACACCTTC. This chain connects TRBV30 to TRBJ1-2; 8 nucleotides align to TRBD1. The J segment lost 4 bases and the V segment lost 4 bases, leaving 5 bases of the junction unmatched. Germline CDR1 and CDR2: GTSNPN and SVGIG (reference sequence). The CDR3 length is 13 residues. Full variable domain (outside the CDR3, taken from reference TRBV30 and TRBJ1-2): SQTIHQWPATLVQPVGSPLSLECTVEGTSNPNLYWYRQAAGRGLQLLFYSVGIGQISSEVPQNLSASRPQDRQFILSSKKLLLSDSGFYLCAWTPGQGYGYTFGSGTRLTVV.

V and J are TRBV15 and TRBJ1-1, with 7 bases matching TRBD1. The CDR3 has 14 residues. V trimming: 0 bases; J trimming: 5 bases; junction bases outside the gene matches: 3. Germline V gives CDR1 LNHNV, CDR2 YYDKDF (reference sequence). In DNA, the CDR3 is TGTGCCACCAGCAGAGAGGGACAGAGAACTGAAGCTTTCTTT. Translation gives CATSREGQRTEAFF.

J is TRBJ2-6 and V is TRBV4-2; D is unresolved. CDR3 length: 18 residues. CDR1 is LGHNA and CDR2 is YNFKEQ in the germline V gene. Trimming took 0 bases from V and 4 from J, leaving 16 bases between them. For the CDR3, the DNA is TGTGCCAGCAGCCAAGAATATGGAGCGACCGCGGGGGCCAACGTCCTGACTTTC. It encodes CASSQEYGATAGANVLTF.